This T cell receptor beta chain comes out of a study of tumor and adjacent non-tumor tissue in lung cancer. In the study overall: Stage I to III disease affected about nine men and a handful of women aged about 31 to 85. Study results and limitations: Compared with tumor, normal lung showed significantly lower TCR diversity. Tumor TCR diversity, when higher, was linked to shorter survival. Normal lung showed higher cumulative top 100 clone frequency than tumor.

The template was RNA from unsorted bulk tissue. This non-tumor lung sample came from over 3 cm beyond the tumor edge. Comments on this clonotype: Its antigen is currently unknown.

The CDR3 contains 15 residues. Germline V gives CDR1 DFQATT, CDR2 SNEGSKA (reference sequence). V lost 6 bases, J lost 8 bases, and 15 bases stayed unmatched. The library came from three nested PCR rounds adapted from ARM-PCR protocols. Using its own MiXCR run on the multiplex PCR reads, TCRdb lists one record per CDR3 protein. The sample contains about 67,000 distinct CDR3 sequences, more than 75% of which appear only once. Material for sequencing was distant non-tumor lung tissue. This receptor was taken from a man aged 55 to 70 with non-small cell lung cancer. This chain uses TRBV20-1 with TRBJ2-1, with TRBD2 matching 8 bases. The CDR3 spells CSAIPGLVPLDEQFF. The CDR3, as DNA: TGCAGTGCGATTCCGGGACTAGTTCCTTTAGATGAGCAGTTCTTC.